A single TCR beta chain is shown here with its context. Its antigen remains unidentified. Hyperthyroidism patients were newly diagnosed, under 2 months' duration, aged 18 to 65. The record originates from a study of Graves' ophthalmopathy and Graves' hyperthyroidism. Looking at the study overall: Cases classed as stable hyperthyroidism had no ophthalmopathy within 18 months of follow-up. General observations from the study: Detected in blood as well were most expanded thyroid clonotypes with frequency above 0.001. Ophthalmopathy progression cases were predicted by the model with 70.59% sensitivity and approximately 74% specificity.

CDR3 regions of TCR beta were amplified from RNA transcripts. After a first-round RT-PCR with HTBI primers, a second-round multiplex PCR was run. TCRdb reanalysed the multiplex PCR reads using MiXCR and keeps one entry per CDR3 protein. The sample lists over a million distinct CDR3 sequences, about two fifths occurring once. The specimen was peripheral blood or thyroid tissue (not recorded which). This receptor was obtained from an adult man with Graves' hyperthyroidism.

The CDR3 coding sequence is TGTGCCAGCACGAGGACTAGCGGGGGGTCCTACGAGCAGTACTTC. Amino acid sequence: CASTRTSGGSYEQYF. The V gene is TRBV6-6, the J gene TRBJ2-7; 14 bases are a match to TRBD2. This CDR3 region has 15 residues. The germline V gene has CDR1 MNHNY and CDR2 SVGAGI (reference sequence). V was pared by 7 bases and J by 1 base, with 3 bases of the junction left unmatched.